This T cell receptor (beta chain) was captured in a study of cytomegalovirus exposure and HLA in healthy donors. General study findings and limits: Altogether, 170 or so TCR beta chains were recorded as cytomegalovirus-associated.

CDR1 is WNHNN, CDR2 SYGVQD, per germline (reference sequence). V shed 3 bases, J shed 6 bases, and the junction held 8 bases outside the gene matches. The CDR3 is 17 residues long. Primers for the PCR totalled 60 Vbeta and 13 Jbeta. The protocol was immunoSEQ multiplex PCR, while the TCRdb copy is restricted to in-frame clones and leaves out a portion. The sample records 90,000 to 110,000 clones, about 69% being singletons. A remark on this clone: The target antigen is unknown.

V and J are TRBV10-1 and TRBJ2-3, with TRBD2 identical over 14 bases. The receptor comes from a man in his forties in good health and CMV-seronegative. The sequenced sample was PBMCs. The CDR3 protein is CASSDLGLAGGEDTQYF. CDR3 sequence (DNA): TGCGCCAGCAGTGACCTTGGACTAGCGGGAGGAGAGGATACGCAGTATTTT.